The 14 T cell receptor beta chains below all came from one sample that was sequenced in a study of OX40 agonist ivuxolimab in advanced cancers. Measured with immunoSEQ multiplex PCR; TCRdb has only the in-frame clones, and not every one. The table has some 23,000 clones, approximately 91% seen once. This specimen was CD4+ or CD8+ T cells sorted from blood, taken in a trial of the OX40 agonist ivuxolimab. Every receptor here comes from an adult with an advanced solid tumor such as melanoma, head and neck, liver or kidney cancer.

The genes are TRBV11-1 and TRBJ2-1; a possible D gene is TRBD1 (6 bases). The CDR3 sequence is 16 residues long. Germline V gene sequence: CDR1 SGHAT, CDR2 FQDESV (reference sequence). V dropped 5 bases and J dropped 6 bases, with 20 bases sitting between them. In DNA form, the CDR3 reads TGTGCCAGCAGCCCCCGCGAGGGGGTCAGAGGCAATGAGCAGTTCTTC. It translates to CASSPREGVRGNEQFF.

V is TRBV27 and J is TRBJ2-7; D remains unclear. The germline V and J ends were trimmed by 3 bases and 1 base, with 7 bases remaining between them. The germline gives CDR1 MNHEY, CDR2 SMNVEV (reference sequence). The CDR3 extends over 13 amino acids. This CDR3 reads CASSFSGSYEQYF. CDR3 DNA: TGTGCCAGCAGTTTTTCAGGATCCTACGAGCAGTACTTC.

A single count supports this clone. The CDR3 bases are TGTGCCAGTAGTTCCGCCTTCCCCTCCTACGAGCAGTACTTC. Protein: CASSSAFPSYEQYF. The J gene is TRBJ2-7, the V gene TRBV19, with no clear D. The CDR3 loop spans 14 amino acids. V lost 5 bases, J lost 0 bases, and 11 bases lay in between. Germline V gene lookup returns CDR1 LNHDA and CDR2 SQIVND (reference sequence).

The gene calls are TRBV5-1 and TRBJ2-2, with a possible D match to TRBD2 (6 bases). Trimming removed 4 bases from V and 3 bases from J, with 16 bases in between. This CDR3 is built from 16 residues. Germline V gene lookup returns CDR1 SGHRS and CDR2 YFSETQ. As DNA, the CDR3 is TGCGCCAGCAGCCCACACGGAGGGGCGGACACCGGGGAGCTGTTTTTT. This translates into CASSPHGGADTGELFF.

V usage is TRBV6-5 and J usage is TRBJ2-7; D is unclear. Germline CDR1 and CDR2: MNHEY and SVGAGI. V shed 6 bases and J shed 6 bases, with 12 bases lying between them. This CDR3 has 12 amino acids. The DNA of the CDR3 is TGTGCCAGCAGCAACAGTCCGGGCGAGCAGTACTTC. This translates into CASSNSPGEQYF.

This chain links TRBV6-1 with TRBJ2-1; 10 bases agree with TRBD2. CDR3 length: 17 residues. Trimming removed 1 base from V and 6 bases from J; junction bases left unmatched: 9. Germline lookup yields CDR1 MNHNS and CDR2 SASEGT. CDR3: CASSEGNSGGALNEQFF. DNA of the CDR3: TGTGCCAGCAGTGAAGGAAACAGCGGGGGGGCCCTCAATGAGCAGTTCTTC.

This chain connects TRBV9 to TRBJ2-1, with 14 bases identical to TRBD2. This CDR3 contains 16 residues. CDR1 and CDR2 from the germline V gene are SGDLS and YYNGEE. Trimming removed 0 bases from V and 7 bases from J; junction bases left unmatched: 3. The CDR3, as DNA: TGTGCCAGCAGCGTAGGACTAGCGGGGGGGCAGAATGAGCAGTTCTTC. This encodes CASSVGLAGGQNEQFF.

The CDR3 DNA follows: TGTGCCAGCTCACCACCGGGGGGAGAGGCCGGAAACACCATATATTTT. Its protein product is CASSPPGGEAGNTIYF. The chain employs TRBV18 and TRBJ1-3, with D perhaps matching TRBD1 (5 bases). This CDR3 has 16 residues. CDR1 and CDR2 from the germline V gene are KGHSH and LQKENI. Trimming left V 0 bases short and J 4 bases short, with 13 bases between.

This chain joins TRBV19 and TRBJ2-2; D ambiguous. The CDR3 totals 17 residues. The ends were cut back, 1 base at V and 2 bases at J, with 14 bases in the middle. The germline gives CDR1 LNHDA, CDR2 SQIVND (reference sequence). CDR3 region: CASSIVAAQQNTGELFF. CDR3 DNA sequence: TGTGCCAGTAGTATAGTGGCAGCCCAGCAAAACACCGGGGAGCTGTTTTTT.

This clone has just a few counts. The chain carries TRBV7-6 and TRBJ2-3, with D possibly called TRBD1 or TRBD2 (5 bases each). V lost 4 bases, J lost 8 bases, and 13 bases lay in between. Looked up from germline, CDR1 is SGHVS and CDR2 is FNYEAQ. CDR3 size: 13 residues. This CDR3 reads CASSYGTAGTQYF. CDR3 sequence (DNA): TGTGCCAGCAGCTACGGGACCGCTGGTACGCAGTATTTT. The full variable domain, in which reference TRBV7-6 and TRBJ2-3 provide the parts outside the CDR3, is GAGVSQSPRYKVTKRGQDVALRCDPISGHVSLYWYRQALGQGPEFLTYFNYEAQQDKSGLPNDRFSAERPEGSISTLTIQRTEQRDSAMYRCASSYGTAGTQYFGPGTRLTVL.

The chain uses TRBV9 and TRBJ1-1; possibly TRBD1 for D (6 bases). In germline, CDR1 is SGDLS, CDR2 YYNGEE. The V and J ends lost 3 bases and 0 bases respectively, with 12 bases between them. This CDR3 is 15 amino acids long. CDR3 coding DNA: TGTGCCAGCAGCGCCGGGGACACGATGAACACTGAAGCTTTCTTT. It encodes CASSAGDTMNTEAFF.

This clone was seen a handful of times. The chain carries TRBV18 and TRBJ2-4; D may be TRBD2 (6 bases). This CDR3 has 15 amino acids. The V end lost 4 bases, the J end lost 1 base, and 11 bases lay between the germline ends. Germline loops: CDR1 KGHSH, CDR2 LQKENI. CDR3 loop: CASSRPGGAKNIQYF. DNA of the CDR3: TGTGCCAGCTCACGTCCTGGAGGGGCCAAAAACATTCAGTACTTC. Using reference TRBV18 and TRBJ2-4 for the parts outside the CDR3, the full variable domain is NAGVMQNPRHLVRRRGQEARLRCSPMKGHSHVYWYRQLPEEGLKFMVYLQKENIIDESGMPKERFSAEFPKEGPSILRIQQVVRGDSAAYFCASSRPGGAKNIQYFGAGTRLSVL.

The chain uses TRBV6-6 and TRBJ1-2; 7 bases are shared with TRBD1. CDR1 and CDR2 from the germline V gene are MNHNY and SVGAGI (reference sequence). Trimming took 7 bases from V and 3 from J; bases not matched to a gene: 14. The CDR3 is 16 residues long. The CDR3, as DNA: TGTGCCAGCATCCTACGCCAGGGGGGCGCAGACTATGGCTACACCTTC. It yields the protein CASILRQGGADYGYTF.

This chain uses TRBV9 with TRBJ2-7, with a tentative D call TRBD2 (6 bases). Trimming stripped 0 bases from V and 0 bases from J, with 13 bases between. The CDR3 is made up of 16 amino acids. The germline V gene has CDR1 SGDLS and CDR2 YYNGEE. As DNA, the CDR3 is TGTGCCAGCAGCGTAGTTCCGGGGGTTAGCTCCTACGAGCAGTACTTC. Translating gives CASSVVPGVSSYEQYF.